The clone carrying this T cell receptor (beta chain) appeared once. V lost 5 bases and J 2 bases, leaving 15 bases between the germline ends. The germline CDR1 and CDR2 sequences are SEHNR and FQNEAQ (reference sequence). The CDR3 contains 15 residues. Profiling relied on immunoSEQ multiplex PCR, and the TCRdb table lists in-frame clones only, not all of them. The sample has hundreds of thousands of clones, roughly 77% seen once. The data derive from a study of shared clonotypes between healthy human individuals. This TCR was sampled from a middle-aged woman in good health. Some clones in this sample may be carry-over from other donors' samples. This chain joins TRBV7-9 and TRBJ2-5, with D unresolved. Specimen: PBMCs. Written as DNA, the CDR3 is TGTGCCAGCAGCAAACACCTAGGAATACAAGAGACCCAGTACTTC. This gives the protein CASSKHLGIQETQYF. Full variable domain (outside the CDR3, taken from reference TRBV7-9 and TRBJ2-5): DTGVSQNPRHKITKRGQNVTFRCDPISEHNRLYWYRQTLGQGPEFLTYFQNEAQLEKSRLLSDRFSAERPKGSFSTLEIQRTEQGDSAMYLCASSKHLGIQETQYFGPGTRLLVL.